Following are 20 T cell receptor beta chains from one sample sequenced in a study of blood T cell repertoires in COVID-19. Here immunoSEQ multiplex PCR was the method, and the copy in TCRdb shows in-frame clones only, minus some. The sample lists 6,500 to 9,500 clones, around 80% seen once, with about 34% in the top ten. Sequenced: peripheral blood. These receptors came from a human donor in a cohort sampled during active COVID-19.

In DNA form, the CDR3 reads TGTGCCAGCAGCCAAGCTCAAATGGGCCTGAAAGGACAGCCCCAGCATTTT. This translates into CASSQAQMGLKGQPQHF. The chain combines TRBV4-2 with TRBJ1-5; the D is unclear. CDR3 length: 17 residues. Trimming left V 1 base short and J 7 bases short, with 20 bases between. Germline CDR1 and CDR2: LGHNA and YNFKEQ.

The chain joins TRBV19 to TRBJ2-1, with 10 bases identical to TRBD2. The V gene end was trimmed by 8 bases and the J gene end by 7 bases; junction bases not matched to a gene: 11. Germline CDR1 reads LNHDA; CDR2 reads SQIVND (reference sequence). The CDR3 has 15 amino acids. CDR3 nucleotide sequence: TGTGCCAGTCATGAGCGGGGGGGAAGCCGAAATGAGCAGTTCTTC. The encoded protein is CASHERGGSRNEQFF.

The rearrangement joins TRBV6-4 to TRBJ1-1; 10 bases match TRBD1. Germline values: CDR1 MRHNA, CDR2 SNTAGT. Trimming took 5 bases from V and 7 from J; bases not matched to a gene: 4. This CDR3 is 13 amino acids long. DNA of the CDR3: TGTGCCAGCAGTCTCGACAGGGGGCTTGAAGCTTTCTTT. It specifies CASSLDRGLEAFF.

This chain connects TRBV12-3 or TRBV12-4 to TRBJ2-3; maybe TRBD1 (6 bases). V lost 5 bases to trimming and J lost 8 bases, with 11 bases between them. The CDR3 runs 12 residues. CDR3 loop: CASSGGASTQYF. Written as DNA, the CDR3 is TGTGCCAGCAGTGGGGGCGCTTCTACGCAGTATTTT.

This rearrangement joins TRBV18 to TRBJ2-3, with TRBD1 as a possible D gene (5 bases). Trimming took 5 bases from V and 0 from J, leaving 15 bases between them. The CDR3 is 16 residues long. Germline-derived CDR1 and CDR2 are KGHSH and LQKENI. Here the CDR3 reads CASSLRTISSTDTQYF. CDR3 coding DNA: TGTGCCAGCTCATTGAGGACAATTTCCAGCACAGATACGCAGTATTTT.

The chain is built from TRBV29-1 and TRBJ2-3; 9 positions agree with TRBD1. The ends lost 7 bases at V and 3 bases at J; junction bases unmatched: 2. Germline CDR1 is SQVTM and CDR2 is ANQGSEA. The CDR3 spans 12 residues. As DNA, the CDR3 is TGCAGCGCCGGACAGGGGACAGATACGCAGTATTTT. Protein: CSAGQGTDTQYF.

V is TRBV18 and J is TRBJ1-3; 12 positions match TRBD1. V shed 1 base, J shed 4 bases, and the junction held 5 bases outside the gene matches. The V gene's germline CDR1 is KGHSH and CDR2 LQKENI. The CDR3 extends over 17 amino acids. CDR3 nucleotide sequence: TGTGCCAGCTCACCACTGGGACAGGGGGCGTTCGGAAACACCATATATTTT. The encoded protein is CASSPLGQGAFGNTIYF.

This clone is a singleton in its sample. The chain combines TRBV9 with TRBJ2-3; D is uncertain. The length of the CDR3 is 19 residues. CDR1 is SGDLS, CDR2 YYNGEE, per germline. Trimming removed 4 bases at V and 1 base at J, with 25 bases between. This chain's CDR3 is CASSPSQVGRRSGTDTQYF. The DNA of the CDR3 is TGTGCCAGCAGCCCGAGTCAGGTGGGCCGCCGGTCGGGCACAGATACGCAGTATTTT. The entire variable domain, with the rest obtained from reference TRBV9 and TRBJ2-3, is as follows: DSGVTQTPKHLITATGQRVTLRCSPRSGDLSVYWYQQSLDQGLQFLIQYYNGEERAKGNILERFSAQQFPDLHSELNLSSLELGDSALYFCASSPSQVGRRSGTDTQYFGPGTRLTVL.

V gene TRBV11-2 combines with J gene TRBJ1-2; no reliable D call. The CDR3 is 13 residues long. Germline-derived CDR1 and CDR2 are SGHAT and FQNNGV. With 2 bases removed from V and 1 base from J, the gap between germline ends came to 5 bases. CDR3 amino acids: CASSLHSNYGYTF. The CDR3 DNA sequence: TGTGCCAGCAGCTTACACAGTAACTATGGCTACACCTTC.

This sequence joins TRBV19 and TRBJ2-5, with a weak D call TRBD2 (6 bases). The CDR3 is 14 residues long. The germline V gene encodes CDR1 LNHDA and CDR2 SQIVND (reference sequence). The V gene lost 6 bases and the J gene lost 6 bases, with 17 bases spanning the gap. CDR3 sequence reads: CASSEEEGLKTQYF. The DNA for the CDR3 is TGTGCCAGTAGCGAGGAGGAGGGGTTAAAGACCCAGTACTTC.

The chain combines TRBV27 with TRBJ2-3; maybe TRBD2 (6 bases). Germline V CDR1 and CDR2: MNHEY, SMNVEV (reference sequence). The CDR3 is made up of 15 amino acids. The V end lost 2 bases, the J end lost 1 base, and 10 bases lay between the germline ends. The CDR3 coding sequence is TGTGCCAGCAGTTTAGATCAGCGGGGCACAGATACGCAGTATTTT. Amino acids: CASSLDQRGTDTQYF.

The CDR3 nucleotides read TGCGCCAGCAGGGATAGCGGGGACTCCTACGAGCAGTACTTC. It is translated as CASRDSGDSYEQYF. The chain carries TRBV10-1 and TRBJ2-7, with TRBD2 matching 8 bases. The V gene's germline CDR1 is WNHNN and CDR2 SYGVQD (reference sequence). CDR3 length equals 14 residues. V was clipped by 6 bases and J by 0 bases; unmatched bases: 4.

The rearrangement joins TRBV7-9 to TRBJ2-1; D not certain. The germline V gene encodes CDR1 SEHNR and CDR2 FQNEAQ (reference sequence). The CDR3 loop spans 16 amino acids. The V gene lost 5 bases and the J gene lost 0 bases, with 14 bases spanning the gap. The CDR3 bases are TGTGCCAGCAGCCCTAAGTGGGCAAGCTCCTACAATGAGCAGTTCTTC. This translates into CASSPKWASSYNEQFF.

This chain connects TRBV27 to TRBJ2-1; D remains unclear. The CDR3 contains 15 residues. Per the germline V gene, CDR1 is MNHEY and CDR2 is SMNVEV (reference sequence). The V end was cut by 5 bases, the J end by 4 bases, with 15 bases between. The CDR3 bases are TGTGCCAGCAGTCCGGCTCAGGCTGGATACAATGAGCAGTTCTTC. Translated: CASSPAQAGYNEQFF.

The gene calls are TRBV30 and TRBJ1-5; D gene unclear. From germline, CDR1 is GTSNPN and CDR2 SVGIG (reference sequence). V gave up 2 bases and J gave up 3 bases, with 8 bases separating them. This CDR3 region has 13 residues. CDR3 nucleotide sequence: TGTGCCTGGAGTCCGGACTCCAATCAGCCCCAGCATTTT. It encodes CAWSPDSNQPQHF.

This chain uses TRBV10-2 with TRBJ1-4; possible D gene TRBD1, 6 bases. This CDR3 spans 13 amino acids. Germline V gene data show CDR1 as WSHSY and CDR2 as SAAADI. Trimming left V 6 bases short and J 3 bases short, with 8 bases between. CDR3 bases: TGCGCCAGCAGCAGACAGGCTAATGAAAAACTGTTTTTT. This sequence encodes CASSRQANEKLFF.

The chain has TRBV6-5 and TRBJ2-2, with D tentatively TRBD2 (6 bases). Germline V gene lookup returns CDR1 MNHEY and CDR2 SVGAGI. V gave up 6 bases and J gave up 3 bases, with 11 bases separating them. The CDR3 has 14 amino acids. CDR3 nucleotide sequence: TGTGCCAGCAGATTAGCGGATTACACCGGGGAGCTGTTTTTT. The encoded protein is CASRLADYTGELFF.

V and J are TRBV30 and TRBJ1-4; possible D gene TRBD1, 5 bases. CDR1 is GTSNPN and CDR2 is SVGIG in the germline V gene (reference sequence). V lost 4 bases, J lost 4 bases, and 7 bases lay in between. There are 12 residues in the CDR3. CDR3 in amino acids: CAWKGLNEKLFF. CDR3 nucleotide sequence: TGTGCCTGGAAGGGACTTAATGAAAAACTGTTTTTT.

The chain is built from TRBV2 and TRBJ2-1; 10 nucleotides align to TRBD2. Trimming at V came to 4 bases and at J to 1 base, leaving 1 base not matched to a gene. The CDR3 covers 15 residues. The V gene's germline CDR1 is SNHLY and CDR2 FYNNEI. CDR3 in DNA: TGTGCCAGCAGTGCTAGCGGGAGTTCCTACAATGAGCAGTTCTTC. Amino acids: CASSASGSSYNEQFF. The full variable domain, its missing parts supplied by reference TRBV2 and TRBJ2-1, is EPEVTQTPSHQVTQMGQEVILRCVPISNHLYFYWYRQILGQKVEFLVSFYNNEISEKSEIFDDQFSVERPDGSNFTLKIRSTKLEDSAMYFCASSASGSSYNEQFFGPGTRLTVL.

This chain's CDR3 is CASLGWRDDTGELFF. DNA for the CDR3: TGTGCCAGCTTAGGATGGAGGGACGACACCGGGGAGCTGTTTTTT. The V gene is TRBV21-1, the J gene TRBJ2-2; TRBD2 is the table's D call, not checked against the DNA. TRBV21-1 is a recognized pseudogene. The CDR3 is made up of 15 amino acids.